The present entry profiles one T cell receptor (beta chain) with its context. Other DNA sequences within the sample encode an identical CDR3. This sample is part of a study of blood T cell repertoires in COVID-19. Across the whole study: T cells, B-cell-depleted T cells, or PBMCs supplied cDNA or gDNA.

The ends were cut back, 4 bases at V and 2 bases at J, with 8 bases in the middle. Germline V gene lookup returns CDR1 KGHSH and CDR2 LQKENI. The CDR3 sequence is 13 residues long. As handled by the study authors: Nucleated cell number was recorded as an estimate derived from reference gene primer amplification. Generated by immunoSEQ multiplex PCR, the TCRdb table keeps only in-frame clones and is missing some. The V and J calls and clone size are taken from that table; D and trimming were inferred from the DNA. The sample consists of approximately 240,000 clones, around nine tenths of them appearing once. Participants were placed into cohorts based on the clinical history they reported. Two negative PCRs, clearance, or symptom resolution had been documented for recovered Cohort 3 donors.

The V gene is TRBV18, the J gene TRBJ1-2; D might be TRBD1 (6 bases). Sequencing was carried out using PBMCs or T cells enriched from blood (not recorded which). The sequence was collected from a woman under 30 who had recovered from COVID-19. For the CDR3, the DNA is TGTGCCAGCTCACTCCAGGGGAACTATGGCTACACCTTC. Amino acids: CASSLQGNYGYTF.